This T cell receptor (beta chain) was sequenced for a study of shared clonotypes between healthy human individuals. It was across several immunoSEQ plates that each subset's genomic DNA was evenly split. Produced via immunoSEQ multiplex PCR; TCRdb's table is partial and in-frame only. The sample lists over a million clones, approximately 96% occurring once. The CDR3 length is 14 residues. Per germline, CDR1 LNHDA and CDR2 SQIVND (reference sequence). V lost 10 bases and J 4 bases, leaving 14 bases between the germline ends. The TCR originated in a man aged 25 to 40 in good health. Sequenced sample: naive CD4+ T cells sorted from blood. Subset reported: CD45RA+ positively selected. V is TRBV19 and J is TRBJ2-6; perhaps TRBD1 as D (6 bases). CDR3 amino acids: CATTNRAGANVLTF. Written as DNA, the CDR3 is TGTGCCACCACGAACAGGGCGGGGGCCAACGTCCTGACTTTC.